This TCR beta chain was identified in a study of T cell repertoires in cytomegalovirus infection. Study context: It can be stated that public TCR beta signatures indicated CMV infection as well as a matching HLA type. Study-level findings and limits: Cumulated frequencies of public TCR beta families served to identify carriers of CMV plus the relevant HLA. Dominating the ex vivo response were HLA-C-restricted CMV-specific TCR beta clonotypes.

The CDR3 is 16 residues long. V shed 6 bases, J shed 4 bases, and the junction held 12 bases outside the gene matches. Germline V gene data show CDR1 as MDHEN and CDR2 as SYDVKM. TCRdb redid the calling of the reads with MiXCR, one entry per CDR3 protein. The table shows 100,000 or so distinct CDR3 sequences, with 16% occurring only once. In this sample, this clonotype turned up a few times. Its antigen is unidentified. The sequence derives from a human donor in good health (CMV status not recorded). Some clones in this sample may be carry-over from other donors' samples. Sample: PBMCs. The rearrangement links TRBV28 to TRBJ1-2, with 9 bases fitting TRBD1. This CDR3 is CASRTLGTGTPYGYTF. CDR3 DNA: TGTGCCAGCAGAACCCTTGGGACAGGGACCCCCTATGGCTACACCTTC.